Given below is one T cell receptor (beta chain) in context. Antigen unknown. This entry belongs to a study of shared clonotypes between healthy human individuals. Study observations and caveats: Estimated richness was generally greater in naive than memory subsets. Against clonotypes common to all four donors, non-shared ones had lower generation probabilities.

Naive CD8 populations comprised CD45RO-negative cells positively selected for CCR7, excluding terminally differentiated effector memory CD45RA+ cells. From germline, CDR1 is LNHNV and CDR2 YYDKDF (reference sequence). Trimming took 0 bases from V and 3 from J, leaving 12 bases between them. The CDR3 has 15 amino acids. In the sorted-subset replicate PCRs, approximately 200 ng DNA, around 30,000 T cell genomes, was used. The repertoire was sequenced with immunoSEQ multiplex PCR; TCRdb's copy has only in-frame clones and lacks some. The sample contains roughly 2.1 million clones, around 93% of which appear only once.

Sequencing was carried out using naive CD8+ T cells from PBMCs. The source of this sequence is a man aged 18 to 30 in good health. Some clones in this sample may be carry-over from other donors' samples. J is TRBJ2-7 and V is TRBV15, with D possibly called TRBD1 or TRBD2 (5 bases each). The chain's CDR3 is CATSRDAPGSYEQYF. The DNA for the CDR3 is TGTGCCACCAGCAGAGATGCTCCAGGGAGCTACGAGCAGTACTTC.